Presented here are 27 T cell receptor beta chains from one specimen sequenced in a study of identical twins. TCRdb processed the 5' RACE reads anew with MiXCR; each CDR3 protein has one entry. The sample has around 370,000 distinct CDR3 sequences, about 10% seen once; the top ten hold under 9.5%. The sample comprised naive T cells sorted from blood. These receptors all come from a woman between 45 and 65 years old in good health.

This clonotype was detected only once. The V gene is TRBV7-6, the J gene TRBJ1-1; 7 bases line up with TRBD1. V shed 1 base, J shed 3 bases, and the junction held 2 bases outside the gene matches. This CDR3 is 14 amino acids long. Germline V gene lookup returns CDR1 SGHVS and CDR2 FNYEAQ. CDR3 coding DNA: TGTGCCAGCAGCTTAGTAGGGGGCGACACTGAAGCTTTCTTT. This encodes CASSLVGGDTEAFF.

This clonotype has just a few counts. The gene calls are TRBV4-1 and TRBJ2-3; D remains ambiguous. Trimming shortened V by 2 bases and J by 0 bases, and 9 bases separated the two germline ends. Germline lookup yields CDR1 MGHRA and CDR2 YSYEKL. The CDR3 loop spans 15 amino acids. The chain's CDR3 is CASSQWGSSTDTQYF. The CDR3 region has the DNA TGCGCCAGCAGCCAATGGGGATCTAGCACAGATACGCAGTATTTT.

This clonotype has a count of ten or more. The gene calls are TRBV24-1 and TRBJ2-1; either TRBD1 or TRBD2 may supply D (5 bases each). V was pared by 4 bases and J by 9 bases, with 15 bases between. The CDR3 length is 14 residues. CDR1 is KGHDR and CDR2 is SFDVKD in the germline V gene. This CDR3 is CATSETGADGEQFF. DNA of the CDR3: TGTGCCACCAGTGAAACCGGGGCGGACGGTGAGCAGTTCTTC.

This clonotype was observed many times. This chain connects TRBV20-1 to TRBJ2-7; no firm D call. Trimming pared 1 base from V and 2 bases from J, leaving 15 bases between. The germline V gene encodes CDR1 DFQATT and CDR2 SNEGSKA (reference sequence). There are 15 residues in the CDR3. For the CDR3, the DNA is TGCAGTGCTAGAGTAAATACCGTCCATCCCTACGAGCAGTACTTC. Translating it yields CSARVNTVHPYEQYF.

Remarks on this clonotype: One end of the junction fails to match germline, which may point to a read error. V gene TRBV7-2 combines with J gene TRBJ2-1; 7 bases fit TRBD1. The germline V gene encodes CDR1 SGHTA and CDR2 FQGNSA. The CDR3 has 11 amino acids. CDR3 region: CAGSRGQETFF. As DNA, the CDR3 is TGTGCCGGCAGCCGAGGACAGGAGACCTTCTTC.

This clonotype was counted ten times or more. V gene TRBV29-1 combines with J gene TRBJ2-5, with 8 bases identical to TRBD1. After removal of 8 bases from V and 2 bases from J, the junction contained 28 bases not matched to a gene. This CDR3 contains 20 residues. The V gene's germline CDR1 is SQVTM and CDR2 ANQGSEA. The CDR3, as DNA: TGCAGCCCTGACAGAGGACAGGGACCTATAAGTTTCGACTTACAAGAGACCCAGTACTTC. Residues: CSPDRGQGPISFDLQETQYF.

J is TRBJ2-1 and V is TRBV6-5, with a weak D call TRBD2 (6 bases). CDR3 length: 15 residues. The V gene lost 5 bases and the J gene lost 0 bases, with 11 bases spanning the gap. The germline gives CDR1 MNHEY, CDR2 SVGAGI. DNA of the CDR3: TGTGCCAGCAGTCGCGGGGTTAGCTCCTACAATGAGCAGTTCTTC. Its protein product is CASSRGVSSYNEQFF.

This clonotype has ten or more counts. The genes are TRBV27 and TRBJ2-1, with a weak D call TRBD1 (6 bases). This CDR3 is built from 16 residues. V lost 4 bases to trimming and J lost 0 bases, with 13 bases between them. CDR1 is MNHEY and CDR2 is SMNVEV in the germline V gene (reference sequence). The CDR3 sequence is CASSSLWTVSYNEQFF. The CDR3 nucleotides read TGTGCCAGCAGTTCCCTTTGGACAGTCTCCTACAATGAGCAGTTCTTC.

The chain is built from TRBV27 and TRBJ2-2; no clear D. Germline V gene data show CDR1 as MNHEY and CDR2 as SMNVEV (reference sequence). V lost 3 bases and J 2 bases, leaving 10 bases between the germline ends. CDR3 size: 15 residues. CDR3 protein: CASSFVPPNTGELFF. CDR3 DNA sequence: TGTGCCAGCAGTTTCGTACCCCCTAACACCGGGGAGCTGTTTTTT.

This clonotype has ten or more counts. V and J are TRBV11-2 and TRBJ1-2; D unresolved. Trimming took off 5 bases at V and 4 bases at J, with 14 bases between the two ends. The CDR3 length is 14 residues. Germline values: CDR1 SGHAT, CDR2 FQNNGV. The CDR3 nucleotides read TGTGCCAGCAGCACACTATTGGGTGGCTATGGCTACACCTTC. Amino acid sequence: CASSTLLGGYGYTF.

There are a few counts of this clonotype. This chain connects TRBV5-1 to TRBJ2-7; 7 bases align to TRBD1. V dropped 0 bases and J dropped 4; count of bases not matched to a gene: 10. This CDR3 has 16 residues. Germline assignment: CDR1 SGHRS and CDR2 YFSETQ. Written as DNA, the CDR3 is TGCGCCAGCAGCTTGGATCCAGGGGGTTCGCCTTACGAGCAGTACTTC. Translation gives CASSLDPGGSPYEQYF.

The rearrangement links TRBV19 to TRBJ2-2; D might be TRBD1 (6 bases). The V end lost 0 bases, the J end lost 4 bases, and 9 bases lay between the germline ends. Germline V gene sequence: CDR1 LNHDA, CDR2 SQIVND (reference sequence). The CDR3 extends over 15 amino acids. The CDR3 DNA reads as TGTGCCAGTAGTATAGAGGGGGCGGGCACCGGGGAGCTGTTTTTT. Translating gives CASSIEGAGTGELFF.

This clonotype was observed at least ten times. The V gene is TRBV4-1, the J gene TRBJ2-3; perhaps TRBD2 as D (7 bases). The CDR3 is 16 amino acids. Per germline, CDR1 MGHRA and CDR2 YSYEKL. Trimming stripped 2 bases from V and 4 bases from J, with 16 bases between. CDR3 sequence (DNA): TGCGCCAGCAGCCAATTGAATGGGGGGGCCTCAGATACGCAGTATTTT. Amino acid sequence: CASSQLNGGASDTQYF.

This clonotype has at least ten counts. The chain couples TRBV5-1 to TRBJ2-7; D is unresolved. The CDR3 covers 13 residues. The V and J ends lost 3 bases and 0 bases respectively, with 7 bases between them. Germline CDR1 reads SGHRS; CDR2 reads YFSETQ. CDR3 coding DNA: TGCGCCAGCAGCTCTACACCCTCCTACGAGCAGTACGTC. It specifies CASSSTPSYEQYV.

This clonotype has just a few counts. The rearrangement uses TRBV24-1 and TRBJ2-1; 9 bases are a match to TRBD1. Germline values: CDR1 KGHDR, CDR2 SFDVKD. The J segment lost 6 bases and the V segment lost 4 bases, leaving 9 bases of the junction unmatched. CDR3 length: 16 residues. The CDR3 is CATSEGGTGRLNEQFF. As DNA, the CDR3 is TGTGCCACCAGTGAGGGGGGGACAGGGCGGCTCAATGAGCAGTTCTTC.

There are many counts of this clonotype. This rearrangement joins TRBV12-3 or TRBV12-4 to TRBJ2-5; D unresolved. This CDR3 has 14 residues. Between the trimmed V and J ends, which lost 5 bases and 3 bases, there was a span of 13 bases. The CDR3 nucleotides read TGTGCCAGCAGTCCCAGGATTGTTAAAGAGACCCAGTACTTC. This translates into CASSPRIVKETQYF.

The genes are TRBV6-4 and TRBJ2-2; no definite D call. The CDR3 contains 14 residues. V lost 2 bases and J 4 bases, leaving 8 bases between the germline ends. Germline CDR1 is MRHNA and CDR2 is SNTAGT. The CDR3 sequence is CASSDVGLTGELFF. For the CDR3, the DNA is TGTGCCAGCAGTGACGTGGGCCTCACCGGGGAGCTGTTTTTT.

In its sample, this clonotype was seen a few times. This chain joins TRBV6-6 and TRBJ2-3, with 9 bases fitting TRBD2. Germline V gene sequence: CDR1 MNHNY, CDR2 SVGAGI (reference sequence). The CDR3 spans 16 residues. J gave up 0 bases and V 0 bases, and 1 base lay outside the gene matches. The CDR3 DNA follows: TGTGCCAGCAGTTACTCCAGCGGGGGGAGCACAGATACGCAGTATTTT. Its protein product is CASSYSSGGSTDTQYF.

The chain has TRBV12-3 or TRBV12-4 and TRBJ2-7, with 11 bases lining up with TRBD2. Trimming took 3 bases from V and 6 from J; bases not matched to a gene: 7. This CDR3 region has 15 residues. CDR3 nucleotide sequence: TGTGCCAGCAGTTTTACTAGCGGGAGCTCGGGCGAGCAGTACTTC. Encoded protein: CASSFTSGSSGEQYF.

The V gene is TRBV7-9, the J gene TRBJ1-1; no reliable D call. V shed 5 bases and J shed 2 bases, with 18 bases lying between them. This CDR3 has 16 amino acids. CDR1 and CDR2 from the germline V gene are SEHNR and FQNEAQ (reference sequence). CDR3 loop: CASSPSEGGINTEAFF. The CDR3 coding sequence is TGTGCCAGCAGCCCATCGGAAGGAGGGATCAACACTGAAGCTTTCTTT.

This clonotype came up many times. The V and J genes are TRBV7-9 and TRBJ2-5; possibly TRBD2 for D (5 bases). The CDR3 is made up of 15 amino acids. Trimming stripped 1 base from V and 2 bases from J, with 11 bases between. Germline CDR1 SEHNR, CDR2 FQNEAQ (reference sequence). Here the CDR3 reads CASSLVRRTQETQYF. In DNA, the CDR3 is TGTGCCAGCAGCTTAGTGCGACGGACTCAAGAGACCCAGTACTTC.

The V and J genes are TRBV12-3 or TRBV12-4 and TRBJ1-2, with 10 bases matching TRBD1. Losses at the gene ends were 3 bases for V and 1 base for J; bases not matched to a gene: 8. CDR3 size: 17 residues. The CDR3 protein is CASSLSPGTGVNYGYTF. DNA for the CDR3: TGTGCCAGCAGTTTGTCCCCCGGGACAGGGGTTAACTATGGCTACACCTTC.

The CDR3, as DNA: TGTGCCACCAGCAGAGTCACTGGATACCCTAGCACAGATACGCAGTATTTT. Protein sequence: CATSRVTGYPSTDTQYF. The rearrangement links TRBV15 to TRBJ2-3; unclear D gene. CDR1 is LNHNV, CDR2 YYDKDF, per germline (reference sequence). The CDR3 runs to 17 residues. Deletions cut 1 base from V and 0 bases from J, with 14 bases between.

This clonotype has a count of ten or more. V is TRBV6-5 and J is TRBJ2-2; D is uncertain. The V gene's germline CDR1 is MNHEY and CDR2 SVGAGI. Trimming cost V 0 bases and J 0 bases, with 5 bases left between them. The CDR3 loop spans 15 amino acids. In nucleotides, the CDR3 is TGTGCCAGCAGTTACTCTGGATCGAACACCGGGGAGCTGTTTTTT. Protein: CASSYSGSNTGELFF.

This chain connects TRBV4-1 to TRBJ2-4; possibly TRBD1 or TRBD2 for D (6 bases each). This CDR3 spans 16 amino acids. The germline V and J ends were trimmed by 0 bases and 7 bases, with 16 bases remaining between them. The V gene's germline CDR1 is MGHRA and CDR2 YSYEKL. CDR3 sequence reads: CASSQDLGGLRNIQYF. The DNA for the CDR3 is TGCGCCAGCAGCCAAGATCTGGGGGGCCTGAGGAACATTCAGTACTTC.

This clonotype was seen many times. The chain has TRBV7-8 and TRBJ2-1; 7 nucleotides line up with TRBD2. Germline V gene data show CDR1 as SGHVS and CDR2 as FQNEAQ. The CDR3 consists of 13 residues. V was pared by 1 base and J by 9 bases, with 3 bases of the junction left unmatched. The CDR3 reads CASSLETSIEQFF. The CDR3 DNA reads as TGTGCCAGCAGCTTAGAGACTAGCATTGAGCAGTTCTTC.

The V and J genes are TRBV7-9 and TRBJ2-1, with 9 bases lining up with TRBD2. CDR1 and CDR2 (germline): SEHNR, FQNEAQ (reference sequence). The CDR3 has 12 residues. The CDR3 is CGLREGYNEQFF. The CDR3 DNA is TGTGGTTTGCGGGAGGGCTACAATGAGCAGTTCTTC.